Shown below are 32 T cell receptor beta chains from a single sample sequenced in a study of cytomegalovirus exposure and HLA in healthy donors. Method: immunoSEQ multiplex PCR; TCRdb's copy keeps in-frame clones and lacks some. The sample includes approximately 170,000 clones, under 95% of them seen just once. Material: PBMCs. The receptors shown here come from a woman aged 18-35 years in good health and CMV-seropositive.

The gene calls are TRBV28 and TRBJ1-2; 9 nucleotides align to TRBD1. The CDR3 covers 15 residues. The V gene end was trimmed by 1 base and the J gene end by 8 bases; junction bases not matched to a gene: 8. CDR1 is MDHEN and CDR2 is SYDVKM in the germline V gene. CDR3 loop: CASSLSPGQGGGYTF. CDR3 sequence (DNA): TGTGCCAGCAGTTTATCTCCGGGACAGGGAGGGGGCTACACCTTC.

The chain couples TRBV14 to TRBJ2-3, with unresolved D. Germline V gives CDR1 SGHDN, CDR2 FVKESK. The CDR3 runs 13 residues. Trimming pared 2 bases from V and 4 bases from J, leaving 7 bases between. For the CDR3, the DNA is TGTGCCAGCAGCCAATACGCGCCAGATACGCAGTATTTT. Its protein product is CASSQYAPDTQYF.

The chain combines TRBV7-2 with TRBJ2-3; 11 nucleotides agree with TRBD2. With V trimmed by 4 bases and J by 4 bases, 4 bases remained unmatched. The CDR3 is made up of 15 amino acids. The germline V gene encodes CDR1 SGHTA and CDR2 FQGNSA. CDR3 amino acids: CASSYSGRAADTQYF. For the CDR3, the DNA is TGTGCCAGCAGCTATAGCGGGAGGGCCGCAGATACGCAGTATTTT.

The gene calls are TRBV7-9 and TRBJ2-3; D is ambiguous. Per germline, CDR1 SEHNR and CDR2 FQNEAQ (reference sequence). V was cut by 7 bases and J by 1 base, with 12 bases left in between. The CDR3 totals 14 residues. The DNA of the CDR3 is TGTGCCAGCAACAACGCGGCCGGCACAGATACGCAGTATTTT. It specifies CASNNAAGTDTQYF.

CDR3 protein: CASSLGTSIPTDTQYF. The CDR3 coding sequence is TGCGCCAGCAGCTTGGGGACTAGCATCCCCACAGATACGCAGTATTTT. The chain employs TRBV5-1 and TRBJ2-3; 8 nucleotides match TRBD2. Germline values: CDR1 SGHRS, CDR2 YFSETQ. The V and J ends lost 0 bases and 2 bases, in that order; junction bases with no gene match: 5. The CDR3 has 16 amino acids.

The chain joins TRBV5-5 to TRBJ2-7; 8 nucleotides match TRBD1. CDR3 size: 14 residues. Germline V gene lookup returns CDR1 SGHKS and CDR2 YYEKEE (reference sequence). V lost 1 base and J lost 6; bases outside the gene matches: 6. The CDR3 region is CASSLRTGQGEQYF. The CDR3 DNA sequence: TGTGCCAGCAGCTTGAGGACAGGGCAGGGCGAGCAGTACTTC.

This chain connects TRBV7-6 to TRBJ2-5, with 8 bases that match TRBD2. Germline trimming cut 5 bases from V and 4 bases from J; bases unmatched to any gene: 9. The CDR3 totals 15 residues. Germline CDR1 SGHVS, CDR2 FNYEAQ. The CDR3 protein is CASSQNAGGGETQYF. Written as DNA, the CDR3 is TGTGCCAGCAGCCAGAATGCGGGAGGAGGAGAGACCCAGTACTTC.

V gene TRBV5-6 combines with J gene TRBJ2-1; 13 bases match TRBD2. Germline values: CDR1 SGHDT, CDR2 YYEEEE. CDR3 length: 19 amino acids. V shed 3 bases, J shed 3 bases, and the junction held 12 bases outside the gene matches. CDR3 loop: CASSSKWRLAGGLYNEQFF. DNA for the CDR3: TGTGCCAGCAGCTCAAAGTGGAGACTAGCGGGAGGTCTCTACAATGAGCAGTTCTTC.

This clone was detected only once. This rearrangement joins TRBV18 to TRBJ2-3; D might be TRBD1 (5 bases). V lost 1 base and J 6 bases, leaving 5 bases between the germline ends. CDR3 size: 12 residues. Germline lookup yields CDR1 KGHSH and CDR2 LQKENI. Written as DNA, the CDR3 is TGTGCCAGCTCACCACAGGGGGATACGCAGTATTTT. Its translation: CASSPQGDTQYF.

The CDR3 protein is CASSLPNGGELDEKLFF. CDR3 in DNA: TGTGCCAGCAGCTTACCCAACGGGGGTGAGCTTGATGAAAAACTGTTTTTT. The gene calls are TRBV11-2 and TRBJ1-4; possibly TRBD1 for D (5 bases). Trimming removed 2 bases from V and 6 bases from J, with 19 bases in between. Looked up from germline, CDR1 is SGHAT and CDR2 is FQNNGV. The CDR3 consists of 17 residues. The entire variable domain, with the rest obtained from reference TRBV11-2 and TRBJ1-4, is as follows: EAGVAQSPRYKIIEKRQSVAFWCNPISGHATLYWYQQILGQGPKLLIQFQNNGVVDDSQLPKDRFSAERLKGVDSTLKIQPAKLEDSAVYLCASSLPNGGELDEKLFFGSGTQLSVL.

The rearrangement links TRBV7-2 to TRBJ2-5; D gene unclear. Germline CDR1 SGHTA, CDR2 FQGNSA. The CDR3 is 12 amino acids. V was pared by 5 bases and J by 1 base, with 5 bases between. The chain's CDR3 is CASSPLQETQYF. As DNA, the CDR3 is TGTGCCAGCAGCCCCCTCCAAGAGACCCAGTACTTC. Combining the CDR3 with reference TRBV7-2 and TRBJ2-5 gives the whole variable domain GAGVSQSPSNKVTEKGKDVELRCDPISGHTALYWYRQSLGQGLEFLIYFQGNSAPDKSGLPSDRFSAERTGGSVSTLTIQRTQQEDSAVYLCASSPLQETQYFGPGTRLLVL.

J is TRBJ2-7 and V is TRBV18; TRBD2 matches at 9 bases. The CDR3 loop spans 16 amino acids. With V trimmed by 3 bases and J by 3 bases, 9 bases remained unmatched. From germline, CDR1 is KGHSH and CDR2 LQKENI. The CDR3 spells CASSPNSGRTYYEQYF. CDR3 sequence (DNA): TGTGCCAGCTCACCCAATAGCGGGAGAACTTACTACGAGCAGTACTTC. The full variable domain, its missing parts supplied by reference TRBV18 and TRBJ2-7, is NAGVMQNPRHLVRRRGQEARLRCSPMKGHSHVYWYRQLPEEGLKFMVYLQKENIIDESGMPKERFSAEFPKEGPSILRIQQVVRGDSAAYFCASSPNSGRTYYEQYFGPGTRLTVT.

The rearrangement uses TRBV2 and TRBJ2-7; 10 nucleotides match TRBD2. Germline trimming cut 4 bases from V and 3 bases from J; bases unmatched to any gene: 9. This CDR3 has 16 amino acids. Germline V gene lookup returns CDR1 SNHLY and CDR2 FYNNEI. CDR3 region: CASSASGRANHYEQYF. The CDR3 nucleotides are TGTGCCAGCAGTGCCAGCGGGAGGGCCAATCACTACGAGCAGTACTTC. Complete variable domain (other parts from reference TRBV2 and TRBJ2-7): EPEVTQTPSHQVTQMGQEVILRCVPISNHLYFYWYRQILGQKVEFLVSFYNNEISEKSEIFDDQFSVERPDGSNFTLKIRSTKLEDSAMYFCASSASGRANHYEQYFGPGTRLTVT.

The chain carries TRBV9 and TRBJ2-1, with D possibly TRBD2 on 5 matching bases. V gave up 0 bases and J gave up 4 bases, with 11 bases separating them. Germline assignment: CDR1 SGDLS and CDR2 YYNGEE. The CDR3 covers 15 residues. CDR3 loop: CASSVAPAGYNEQFF. Here the CDR3 DNA reads TGTGCCAGCAGCGTAGCCCCGGCGGGTTACAATGAGCAGTTCTTC.

J is TRBJ1-1 and V is TRBV6-1; D unclear. The V end lost 3 bases, the J end lost 3 bases, and 11 bases lay between the germline ends. This CDR3 region has 14 residues. Germline V gives CDR1 MNHNS, CDR2 SASEGT. The CDR3 loop reads CASSEQDVDTEAFF. Here the CDR3 DNA reads TGTGCCAGCAGTGAGCAGGATGTAGACACTGAAGCTTTCTTT.

The rearrangement uses TRBV28 and TRBJ2-3; 10 bases agree with TRBD1. This CDR3 region has 15 residues. J was trimmed by 3 bases and V by 5 bases; bases with no gene match: 5. CDR1 and CDR2 (germline): MDHEN, SYDVKM. The CDR3 region has the DNA TGTGCCAGCAGTGGACAGGGGGAAATAACAGATACGCAGTATTTT. Translation gives CASSGQGEITDTQYF. Together with reference TRBV28 and TRBJ2-3, the CDR3 gives the full variable domain: DVKVTQSSRYLVKRTGEKVFLECVQDMDHENMFWYRQDPGLGLRLIYFSYDVKMKEKGDIPEGYSVSREKKERFSLILESASTNQTSMYLCASSGQGEITDTQYFGPGTRLTVL.

This chain uses TRBV6-5 with TRBJ1-2, with a weak D call TRBD1 (6 bases). The CDR3 consists of 14 residues. V was shortened by 4 bases and J by 6 bases, with 15 bases between the two germline ends. Germline CDR1 reads MNHEY; CDR2 reads SVGAGI. CDR3 amino acids: CASSSPGQTNGYTF. CDR3 DNA sequence: TGTGCCAGCAGTTCCCCCGGACAGACGAATGGCTACACCTTC.

The chain couples TRBV6-5 to TRBJ2-7; the D is unclear. The ends were cut back, 5 bases at V and 0 bases at J, with 11 bases in the middle. The CDR3 is made up of 14 amino acids. Germline V gene sequence: CDR1 MNHEY, CDR2 SVGAGI. The CDR3: CASSQGANSYEQYF. CDR3 in DNA: TGTGCCAGCAGTCAAGGAGCAAACTCCTACGAGCAGTACTTC.

The gene calls are TRBV27 and TRBJ2-2; 8 bases are shared with TRBD1. Germline CDR1 is MNHEY and CDR2 is SMNVEV (reference sequence). CDR3 length: 15 residues. After removal of 5 bases from V and 7 bases from J, the junction contained 9 bases not matched to a gene. In DNA, the CDR3 is TGTGCCAGCAGTGCCCGACAGGGGATAGGCGGGGAGCTGTTTTTT. Its translation: CASSARQGIGGELFF.

This clone was seen once. The germline gene is not matched at one end of the junction; a read error may be the cause. The V gene is TRBV7-2, the J gene TRBJ2-5, with a possible D match to TRBD1 (5 bases). CDR1 and CDR2 (germline): SGHTA, FQGNSA. This CDR3 spans 11 amino acids. The CDR3: CAGRVGETQYF. Here the CDR3 DNA reads TGTGCCGGCAGGGTCGGGGAGACCCAGTACTTC. The entire variable domain, with the rest obtained from reference TRBV7-2 and TRBJ2-5, is as follows: GAGVSQSPSNKVTEKGKDVELRCDPISGHTALYWYRQSLGQGLEFLIYFQGNSAPDKSGLPSDRFSAERTGGSVSTLTIQRTQQEDSAVYLCAGRVGETQYFGPGTRLLVL.

The chain couples TRBV6-1 to TRBJ1-5, with a tentative D call TRBD1 (5 bases). The V end lost 6 bases, the J end lost 6 bases, and 12 bases lay between the germline ends. This CDR3 spans 13 amino acids. Germline values: CDR1 MNHNS, CDR2 SASEGT. The CDR3 DNA sequence: TGTGCCAGCAGCGAGCAGGGAGGTCAGCCCCAGCATTTT. Amino acids: CASSEQGGQPQHF.

The genes are TRBV29-1 and TRBJ2-3; the D gene is possibly TRBD1 (6 bases). V was shortened by 4 bases and J by 6 bases, with 17 bases between the two germline ends. CDR3 length: 14 amino acids. Germline V CDR1 and CDR2: SQVTM, ANQGSEA. Here the CDR3 DNA reads TGCAGCGTTGTGCCCCTACAGGGTCGGGATACGCAGTATTTT. Encoded protein: CSVVPLQGRDTQYF.

The chain links TRBV27 to TRBJ1-5, with D unclear. The ends were cut back, 1 base at V and 4 bases at J, with 11 bases in the middle. The germline gives CDR1 MNHEY, CDR2 SMNVEV (reference sequence). The CDR3 totals 15 residues. The CDR3: CASSLWSGLNQPQHF. The CDR3 bases are TGTGCCAGCAGTTTATGGTCAGGCCTAAATCAGCCCCAGCATTTT.

The chain joins TRBV11-2 to TRBJ2-7, with 16 bases aligning to TRBD2. The V segment lost 7 bases and the J segment 6 bases; nucleotides outside the gene matches: 9. CDR1 and CDR2 from the germline V gene are SGHAT and FQNNGV. CDR3 length: 16 amino acids. The CDR3 is CASITGTSGRGVEQYF. The CDR3 DNA reads TGTGCCAGCATAACCGGGACTAGCGGGAGGGGGGTCGAGCAGTACTTC.

The chain joins TRBV7-9 to TRBJ1-1; TRBD1 is a possible D gene (5 bases). CDR1 and CDR2 from the germline V gene are SEHNR and FQNEAQ (reference sequence). Trimming took off 1 base at V and 10 bases at J, with 13 bases between the two ends. The CDR3 has 13 amino acids. This CDR3 reads CASSLGRGNVAFF. The DNA for the CDR3 is TGTGCCAGCAGCTTAGGTAGGGGCAACGTAGCTTTCTTT.

Remarks on this clone: This same CDR3 is encoded by further DNA sequences in the sample. The chain combines TRBV6-5 with TRBJ2-5; 8 positions match TRBD1. Germline V gives CDR1 MNHEY, CDR2 SVGAGI. The CDR3 covers 15 residues. J gave up 5 bases and V 0 bases, and 5 bases lay outside the gene matches. DNA for the CDR3: TGTGCCAGCAGTTACTCCCAGGGGGCGGGGGAGACCCAGTACTTC. Protein product: CASSYSQGAGETQYF.

V gene TRBV9 combines with J gene TRBJ2-3; D perhaps matches TRBD2 (6 bases). CDR1 and CDR2 from the germline V gene are SGDLS and YYNGEE. This CDR3 spans 16 amino acids. The V and J ends lost 2 bases and 0 bases respectively, with 13 bases between them. The CDR3 sequence: CASSVSGVGSTDTQYF. CDR3 DNA sequence: TGTGCCAGCAGCGTTTCGGGGGTGGGCAGCACAGATACGCAGTATTTT.

This clone has only one observation. The chain has TRBV6-1 and TRBJ2-5, with 7 bases that match TRBD2. This CDR3 has 15 residues. CDR1 and CDR2 (germline): MNHNS, SASEGT. The CDR3 spells CVLKEKERGVETQYF. Here the CDR3 DNA reads TGTGTCCTGAAGGAGAAGGAACGGGGGGTGGAGACCCAGTACTTC.

This chain links TRBV29-1 with TRBJ1-2, with 8 bases aligning to TRBD1. The CDR3 consists of 14 residues. Per the germline V gene, CDR1 is SQVTM and CDR2 is ANQGSEA. Unmatched junction bases numbered 4, after V lost 1 base and J lost 3 bases. CDR3 sequence: CSVEGQGLDYGYTF. The CDR3, as DNA: TGCAGCGTTGAAGGACAGGGGTTGGACTATGGCTACACCTTC. Variable domain in full (rest from reference TRBV29-1 and TRBJ1-2): SAVISQKPSRDICQRGTSLTIQCQVDSQVTMMFWYRQQPGQSLTLIATANQGSEATYESGFVIDKFPISRPNLTFSTLTVSNMSPEDSSIYLCSVEGQGLDYGYTFGSGTRLTVV.

CDR3 region: CASSAGQPNTGELFF. The CDR3 region has the DNA TGCGCCAGCAGCGCGGGACAGCCGAACACCGGGGAGCTGTTTTTT. The V call is TRBV5-1, the J call TRBJ2-2; weak D call: TRBD1 (7 bases). V lost 4 bases and J lost 0, with 10 bases in between. Germline V gives CDR1 SGHRS, CDR2 YFSETQ. CDR3 size: 15 residues. Filled out from reference TRBV5-1 and TRBJ2-2, the complete variable domain reads KAGVTQTPRYLIKTRGQQVTLSCSPISGHRSVSWYQQTPGQGLQFLFEYFSETQRNKGNFPGRFSGRQFSNSRSEMNVSTLELGDSALYLCASSAGQPNTGELFFGEGSRLTVL.

The rearrangement joins TRBV6-5 to TRBJ2-7, with 9 bases aligning to TRBD2. Germline V gives CDR1 MNHEY, CDR2 SVGAGI. With 6 bases clipped from V and 3 bases from J, the junction kept 9 bases outside the gene matches. This CDR3 comprises 15 residues. CDR3 in DNA: TGTGCCAGCAGGAGGGGAACTAGCGGGTACTACGAGCAGTACTTC. Protein: CASRRGTSGYYEQYF.

The CDR3 sequence is CASSLGVAGRISYEQYF. The CDR3 nucleotides are TGTGCCAGCAGCTTAGGGGTGGCAGGGAGGATCTCCTACGAGCAGTACTTC. J is TRBJ2-7 and V is TRBV7-2; weak D call: TRBD2 (6 bases). The CDR3 runs to 17 residues. Deletions cut 1 base from V and 0 bases from J, with 16 bases between. The V gene's germline CDR1 is SGHTA and CDR2 FQGNSA.